The 28 T cell receptor beta chains reported below all come from one sample, sequenced in a study of T-cell reconstitution after alpha-beta-depleted transplantation in children. Researchers prepared the TCRbeta library using unique molecular identifiers, the study reports. TCRdb re-analysed the PCR reads in MiXCR, keeping a single row per CDR3 protein. The repertoire holds about a million distinct CDR3 sequences, with about 30% as singletons. The specimen comprised PBMCs, mostly from graft donor cells, sampled 360 days after TCRalphabeta/CD19-depleted stem cell transplant. The receptors were sampled from a boy under two years old who had a stem cell transplant for SCID, so the T cells may come from the graft donor.

V is TRBV3-1 and J is TRBJ2-7; 8 bases map to TRBD1. V lost 4 bases, J lost 3 bases, and 5 bases stayed unmatched. There are 14 residues in the CDR3. The germline CDR1 and CDR2 sequences are LGHDT and YNNKEL (reference sequence). The DNA for the CDR3 is TGTGCCAGCAGCCCTTGGACAGGGAACTACGAGCAGTACTTC. It encodes CASSPWTGNYEQYF.

This clonotype showed up many times. The V call is TRBV9, the J call TRBJ2-3; the D gene is possibly TRBD1 (5 bases). The CDR3 spans 15 residues. V shed 3 bases and J shed 5 bases, with 16 bases lying between them. From germline, CDR1 is SGDLS and CDR2 YYNGEE. In DNA, the CDR3 is TGTGCCAGCAGCGCTCAGGGATCCCCTCGAGATACGCAGTATTTT. Its translation is CASSAQGSPRDTQYF.

DNA for the CDR3: TGCAGCGTTTCGGTTAGCGGGGATTACACAGATACGCAGTATTTT. This translates into CSVSVSGDYTDTQYF. The chain employs TRBV29-1 and TRBJ2-3, with 8 bases that match TRBD2. V lost 5 bases, J lost 2 bases, and 9 bases stayed unmatched. Germline CDR1 and CDR2: SQVTM and ANQGSEA. This CDR3 spans 15 amino acids.

This chain links TRBV5-1 with TRBJ2-7; TRBD1 is a possible D gene (6 bases). In germline, CDR1 is SGHRS, CDR2 YFSETQ. V was shortened by 4 bases and J by 2 bases, with 10 bases between the two germline ends. The CDR3 sequence is 13 residues long. CDR3 DNA sequence: TGCGCCAGCAGCGGCCGGGACACCTACGAGCAGTACTTC. This gives the protein CASSGRDTYEQYF.

This clonotype was counted between two and nine times. This rearrangement joins TRBV5-1 to TRBJ2-1; 7 nucleotides align to TRBD2. The CDR3 runs to 14 residues. The J segment lost 16 bases and the V segment lost 3 bases, leaving 16 bases of the junction unmatched. Germline V gene lookup returns CDR1 SGHRS and CDR2 YFSETQ. This chain's CDR3 is CASSSNAGVAQGFF. The CDR3 nucleotides read TGCGCCAGCAGCTCGAACGCGGGGGTGGCCCAGGGATTCTTC. The variable domain in full, completed from reference TRBV5-1 and TRBJ2-1, reads KAGVTQTPRYLIKTRGQQVTLSCSPISGHRSVSWYQQTPGQGLQFLFEYFSETQRNKGNFPGRFSGRQFSNSRSEMNVSTLELGDSALYLCASSSNAGVAQGFFGPGTRLTVL.

The chain uses TRBV28 and TRBJ2-3, with 8 bases that match TRBD2. This CDR3 is built from 13 residues. V shed 10 bases, J shed 6 bases, and the junction held 9 bases outside the gene matches. Germline loops: CDR1 MDHEN, CDR2 SYDVKM. CDR3 coding DNA: TGTGCCACCGTCGGGGGGGCGACGGATACGCAGTATTTT. It specifies CATVGGATDTQYF.

This clonotype was counted a few times. The rearrangement joins TRBV29-1 to TRBJ2-5; D is ambiguous. V lost 7 bases and J lost 5, with 8 bases in between. Germline values: CDR1 SQVTM, CDR2 ANQGSEA. The CDR3 spans 10 residues. The CDR3 region is CSAGVETQYF. Written as DNA, the CDR3 is TGCAGCGCTGGGGTGGAGACCCAGTACTTC.

This chain links TRBV20-1 with TRBJ2-1; a possible D gene is TRBD1 (6 bases). V lost 2 bases to trimming and J lost 15 bases, with 20 bases between them. Germline V lookup: CDR1 DFQATT, CDR2 SNEGSKA (reference sequence). The CDR3 is 13 residues long. CDR3 nucleotides: TGCAGTGCTAGAAACCAGGGGTCCCCCCGTGGGTTCTTC. This encodes CSARNQGSPRGFF.

The chain joins TRBV20-1 to TRBJ2-3; TRBD2 aligns across 11 bases. Germline assignment: CDR1 DFQATT and CDR2 SNEGSKA (reference sequence). This CDR3 region has 17 residues. The V segment lost 6 bases and the J segment 0 bases; nucleotides outside the gene matches: 11. CDR3 sequence reads: CSARRLAGSTSTDTQYF. In DNA, the CDR3 is TGCAGTGCAAGACGACTAGCGGGGTCCACAAGCACAGATACGCAGTATTTT.

This clonotype was counted a few times. The chain is built from TRBV20-1 and TRBJ2-5, with D tentatively TRBD1 or TRBD2 (5 bases each). This CDR3 is built from 12 residues. Germline-derived CDR1 and CDR2 are DFQATT and SNEGSKA (reference sequence). The V gene lost 5 bases and the J gene lost 4 bases, with 11 bases spanning the gap. The CDR3 loop is CSAPRGRETQYF. The CDR3 nucleotides read TGCAGTGCTCCGAGGGGTAGAGAGACCCAGTACTTC.

This clonotype was picked up a small number of times. The CDR3 sequence is CAISIGYLAGGTYEQYF. CDR3 nucleotide sequence: TGTGCCATCAGTATCGGGTATTTGGCGGGGGGTACCTACGAGCAGTACTTC. This chain joins TRBV10-3 and TRBJ2-7; 8 bases are a match to TRBD2. V lost 5 bases, J lost 2 bases, and 14 bases stayed unmatched. This CDR3 comprises 17 residues. Germline-derived CDR1 and CDR2 are ENHRY and SYGVKD.

This chain joins TRBV20-1 and TRBJ2-2, with D maybe TRBD1 (5 bases). The CDR3 has 13 amino acids. Germline V CDR1 and CDR2: DFQATT, SNEGSKA (reference sequence). V lost 3 bases to trimming and J lost 1 base, with 6 bases between them. CDR3: CSARGRNTGELFF. For the CDR3, the DNA is TGCAGTGCTAGGGGGCGGAACACCGGGGAGCTGTTTTTT.

The chain has TRBV12-3 or TRBV12-4 and TRBJ1-1, with TRBD1 as a possible D gene (5 bases). V was pared by 6 bases and J by 5 bases, with 19 bases between. CDR3 length equals 15 residues. The CDR3 region is CASSKTPQGGTEAFF. The DNA for the CDR3 is TGTGCCAGCAGCAAGACCCCGCAGGGTGGGACTGAAGCTTTCTTT.

In this sample, this clonotype turned up a few times. This chain joins TRBV4-3 and TRBJ2-7; the match to TRBD1 covers 7 bases. CDR3 length equals 13 residues. From germline, CDR1 is LGHNA and CDR2 YSLEER. V shed 2 bases, J shed 8 bases, and the junction held 6 bases outside the gene matches. CDR3 in amino acids: CASSQKTGQKQYF. The CDR3 DNA reads TGCGCCAGCAGCCAAAAGACAGGGCAGAAGCAGTACTTC.

The sample holds a few counts of this clonotype. V gene TRBV6-2 or TRBV6-3 combines with J gene TRBJ2-1, with D hard to call. The germline V gene encodes CDR1 MNHEY and CDR2 SVGEGT. V was shortened by 7 bases and J by 5 bases, with 24 bases between the two germline ends. This CDR3 contains 17 residues. The CDR3 DNA sequence: TGTGCCAGCAACAAATTAGGCGACCGATACCCCGACAATGAGCAGTTCTTC. It is translated as CASNKLGDRYPDNEQFF.

The rearrangement uses TRBV9 and TRBJ2-1, with D unclear. Between the trimmed V and J ends, which lost 0 bases and 2 bases, there was a span of 12 bases. The CDR3 contains 16 residues. Per the germline V gene, CDR1 is SGDLS and CDR2 is YYNGEE. The CDR3 protein is CASSVGGFLPYNEQFF. CDR3 bases: TGTGCCAGCAGCGTAGGGGGATTCCTACCCTACAATGAGCAGTTCTTC. Filled out from reference TRBV9 and TRBJ2-1, the complete variable domain reads DSGVTQTPKHLITATGQRVTLRCSPRSGDLSVYWYQQSLDQGLQFLIQYYNGEERAKGNILERFSAQQFPDLHSELNLSSLELGDSALYFCASSVGGFLPYNEQFFGPGTRLTVL.

This chain joins TRBV4-1 and TRBJ1-5; 9 nucleotides line up with TRBD1. Germline lookup yields CDR1 MGHRA and CDR2 YSYEKL. The CDR3 sequence is 16 residues long. Trimming took 1 base from V and 7 from J; bases not matched to a gene: 8. The CDR3 spells CASSQVQQGAAQPQHF. DNA for the CDR3: TGCGCCAGCAGCCAAGTGCAACAGGGGGCGGCCCAGCCCCAGCATTTT.

This clonotype was detected a few times. V usage is TRBV5-1 and J usage is TRBJ1-2; D might be TRBD1 (6 bases). This CDR3 spans 14 amino acids. Trimming left V 3 bases short and J 3 bases short, with 12 bases between. The V gene's germline CDR1 is SGHRS and CDR2 YFSETQ. The CDR3 is CASSSSGADYGYTF. CDR3 sequence (DNA): TGCGCCAGCAGCTCCTCAGGGGCCGACTATGGCTACACCTTC.

This clonotype was detected a few times. This chain connects TRBV7-2 to TRBJ2-1; 9 bases match TRBD1. CDR1 is SGHTA and CDR2 is FQGNSA in the germline V gene. CDR3 size: 16 residues. The trim removed 5 bases at V and 9 bases at J, leaving 14 bases unmatched. The CDR3 sequence: CASSTGRDRVRGEQFF. The CDR3, as DNA: TGTGCCAGCAGCACGGGCCGGGACAGGGTCAGGGGTGAGCAGTTCTTC.

CDR3 DNA sequence: TGCAGTGCTAGAGGTGGGGCGGTGGAGACCCAGTACTTC. This sequence encodes CSARGGAVETQYF. This chain joins TRBV20-1 and TRBJ2-5, with a tentative D call TRBD1 (5 bases). The CDR3 totals 13 residues. The V gene lost 1 base and the J gene lost 5 bases, with 11 bases spanning the gap. Germline-derived CDR1 and CDR2 are DFQATT and SNEGSKA (reference sequence).

The J gene is TRBJ2-1, the V gene TRBV12-3 or TRBV12-4, with 9 bases aligning to TRBD1. Trimming at V came to 5 bases and at J to 5 bases, leaving 7 bases not matched to a gene. The CDR3 is 15 amino acids. Written as DNA, the CDR3 is TGTGCCAGCAGTCTCCGGGACAGGGTCAACAATGAGCAGTTCTTC. Protein sequence: CASSLRDRVNNEQFF.

V is TRBV30 and J is TRBJ2-5; D uncertain. The V gene's germline CDR1 is GTSNPN and CDR2 SVGIG (reference sequence). V dropped 1 base and J dropped 2 bases, with 20 bases sitting between them. CDR3 size: 17 residues. This CDR3 reads CAWSATAFIRAQETQYF. Here the CDR3 DNA reads TGTGCCTGGAGTGCAACCGCCTTTATCAGAGCACAAGAGACCCAGTACTTC.

V and J are TRBV12-3 or TRBV12-4 and TRBJ2-5, with no clear D. This CDR3 has 15 residues. Trimming stripped 3 bases from V and 4 bases from J, with 15 bases between. The CDR3 region has the DNA TGTGCCAGCAGTTTTTCCGGACCGATGGCAGAGACCCAGTACTTC. Translating it yields CASSFSGPMAETQYF.

This clonotype has more than one count but fewer than ten. J is TRBJ2-1 and V is TRBV10-3, with a tentative D call TRBD2 (6 bases). This CDR3 contains 15 residues. Germline assignment: CDR1 ENHRY and CDR2 SYGVKD. V lost 2 bases and J 5 bases, leaving 13 bases between the germline ends. CDR3 region: CAISEPGLLNNEQFF. DNA for the CDR3: TGTGCCATCAGTGAGCCGGGACTCCTCAACAATGAGCAGTTCTTC.

In its sample, this clonotype was seen a few times. The chain is built from TRBV28 and TRBJ1-5; TRBD1 is a possible D gene (5 bases). CDR3 length equals 16 residues. Germline V CDR1 and CDR2: MDHEN, SYDVKM. V lost 3 bases to trimming and J lost 1 base, with 13 bases between them. CDR3 in DNA: TGTGCCAGCAGTTTTAGTGGGGAGGGGAGCAATCAGCCCCAGCATTTT. This encodes CASSFSGEGSNQPQHF.

The V gene is TRBV11-2, the J gene TRBJ2-1; the D gene could be TRBD1 or TRBD2 (5 bases each). The germline CDR1 and CDR2 sequences are SGHAT and FQNNGV. Trimming left V 3 bases short and J 0 bases short, with 18 bases between. This CDR3 has 18 residues. The CDR3 sequence is CASSFDSSGAYSYNEQFF. The CDR3 DNA reads TGTGCCAGCAGCTTCGACAGCAGCGGCGCGTACTCCTACAATGAGCAGTTCTTC.

This chain uses TRBV12-3 or TRBV12-4 with TRBJ2-3; D is unclear. There are 15 residues in the CDR3. V dropped 5 bases and J dropped 0 bases, with 12 bases sitting between them. DNA for the CDR3: TGTGCCAGCAGTCTCGTCAGGAAGAGCACAGATACGCAGTATTTT. Its protein product is CASSLVRKSTDTQYF.

The rearrangement joins TRBV7-9 to TRBJ1-4; 7 bases line up with TRBD1. Looked up from germline, CDR1 is SEHNR and CDR2 is FQNEAQ (reference sequence). V gave up 4 bases and J gave up 8 bases; unmatched junction bases: 7. This CDR3 region has 14 residues. This chain's CDR3 is CASSSDRAGEKLFF. The CDR3 DNA is TGTGCCAGCAGCTCCGACAGGGCCGGAGAAAAACTGTTTTTT.